The following is a T cell receptor beta chain sequence with its context. The sample originates from a study of T-cell reconstitution after alpha-beta-depleted transplantation in children. Construction of the TCRbeta library involved unique molecular identifiers. One entry per CDR3 protein, called by TCRdb with MiXCR from the PCR reads. The profile shows about 540,000 distinct CDR3 sequences, approximately 20% of them singletons. The V gene lost 5 bases and the J gene lost 3 bases, with 20 bases spanning the gap. Germline CDR1 and CDR2: DFQATT and SNEGSKA (reference sequence). The CDR3 runs 15 residues.

The clonotype comes from a human donor who donated a stem cell graft to a child with acute lymphoblastic leukemia. The chain carries TRBV20-1 and TRBJ2-7, with a weak D call TRBD2 (6 bases). This specimen consisted of PBMCs from the stem cell graft donor, obtained from the stem cell graft. The CDR3 sequence is CSAPDRDSGIYEQYF. CDR3 nucleotide sequence: TGCAGTGCTCCCGACCGGGACTCCGGAATCTACGAGCAGTACTTC.